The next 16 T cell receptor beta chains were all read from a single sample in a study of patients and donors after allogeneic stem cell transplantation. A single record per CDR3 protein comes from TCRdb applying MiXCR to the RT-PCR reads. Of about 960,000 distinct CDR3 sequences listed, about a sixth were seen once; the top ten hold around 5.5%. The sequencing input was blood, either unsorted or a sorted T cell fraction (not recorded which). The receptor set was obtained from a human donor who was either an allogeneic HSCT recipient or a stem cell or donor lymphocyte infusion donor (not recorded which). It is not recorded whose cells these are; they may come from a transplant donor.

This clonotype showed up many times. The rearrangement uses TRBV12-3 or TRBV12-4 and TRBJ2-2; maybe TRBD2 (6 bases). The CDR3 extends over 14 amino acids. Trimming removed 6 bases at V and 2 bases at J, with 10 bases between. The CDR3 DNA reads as TGTGCCAGCAGCGTTAGCGGAAACACCGGGGAGCTGTTTTTT. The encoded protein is CASSVSGNTGELFF.

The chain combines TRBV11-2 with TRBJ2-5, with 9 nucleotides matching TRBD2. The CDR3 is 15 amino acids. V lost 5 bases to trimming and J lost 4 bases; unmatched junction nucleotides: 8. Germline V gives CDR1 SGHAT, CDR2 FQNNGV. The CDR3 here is CASSRTSGWAETQYF. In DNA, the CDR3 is TGTGCCAGCAGCCGCACTAGCGGGTGGGCAGAGACCCAGTACTTC.

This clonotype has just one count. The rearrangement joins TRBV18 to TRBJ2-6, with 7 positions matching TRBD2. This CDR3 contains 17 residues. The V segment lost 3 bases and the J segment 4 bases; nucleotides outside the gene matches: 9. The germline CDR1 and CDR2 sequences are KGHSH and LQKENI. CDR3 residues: CASSPGKGTTGANVLTF. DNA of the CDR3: TGTGCCAGCTCACCGGGTAAGGGGACTACGGGGGCCAACGTCCTGACTTTC.

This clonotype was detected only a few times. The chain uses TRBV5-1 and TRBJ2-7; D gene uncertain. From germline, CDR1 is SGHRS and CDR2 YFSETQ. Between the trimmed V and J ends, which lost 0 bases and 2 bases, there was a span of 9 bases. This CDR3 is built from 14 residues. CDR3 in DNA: TGCGCCAGCAGCTTGGTACAGTTCCCCTACGAGCAGTACTTC. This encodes CASSLVQFPYEQYF. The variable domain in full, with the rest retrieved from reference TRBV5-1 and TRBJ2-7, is KAGVTQTPRYLIKTRGQQVTLSCSPISGHRSVSWYQQTPGQGLQFLFEYFSETQRNKGNFPGRFSGRQFSNSRSEMNVSTLELGDSALYLCASSLVQFPYEQYFGPGTRLTVT.

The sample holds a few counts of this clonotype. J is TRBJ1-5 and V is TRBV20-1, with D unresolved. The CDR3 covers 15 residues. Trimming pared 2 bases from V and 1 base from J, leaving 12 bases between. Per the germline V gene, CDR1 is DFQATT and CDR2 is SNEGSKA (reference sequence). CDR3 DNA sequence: TGCAGTGCTAGACAACCCTGGCTAAGCAATCAGCCCCAGCATTTT. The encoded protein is CSARQPWLSNQPQHF.

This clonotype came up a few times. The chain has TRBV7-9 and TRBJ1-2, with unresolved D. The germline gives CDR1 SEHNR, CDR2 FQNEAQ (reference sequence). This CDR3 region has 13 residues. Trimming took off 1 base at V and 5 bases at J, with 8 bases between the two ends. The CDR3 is CASSLVPGYGYTF. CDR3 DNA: TGTGCCAGCAGCTTAGTACCGGGTTATGGCTACACCTTC.

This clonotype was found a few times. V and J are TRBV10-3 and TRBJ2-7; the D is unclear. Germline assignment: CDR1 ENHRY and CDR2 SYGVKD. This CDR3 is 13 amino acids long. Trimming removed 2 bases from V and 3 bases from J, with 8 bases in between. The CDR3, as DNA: TGTGCCATCAGTGAGGGGAACGGCTACGAGCAGTACTTC. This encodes CAISEGNGYEQYF.

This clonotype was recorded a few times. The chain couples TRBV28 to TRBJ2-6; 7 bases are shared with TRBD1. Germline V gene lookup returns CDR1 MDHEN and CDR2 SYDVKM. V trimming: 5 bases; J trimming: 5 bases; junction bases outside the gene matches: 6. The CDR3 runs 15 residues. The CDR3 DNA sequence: TGTGCCAGCAGTATAGGGGGCGGTAGGGCCAACGTCCTGACTTTC. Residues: CASSIGGGRANVLTF.

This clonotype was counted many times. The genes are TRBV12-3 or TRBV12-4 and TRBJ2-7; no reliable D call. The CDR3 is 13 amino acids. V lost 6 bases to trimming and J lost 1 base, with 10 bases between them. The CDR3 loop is CASRGMSSYEQYF. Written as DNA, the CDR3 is TGTGCCAGCAGGGGAATGAGTTCCTACGAGCAGTACTTC.

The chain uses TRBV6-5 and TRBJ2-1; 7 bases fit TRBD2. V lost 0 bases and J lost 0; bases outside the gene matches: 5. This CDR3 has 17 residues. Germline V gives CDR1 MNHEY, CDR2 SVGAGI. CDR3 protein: CASSYSARGSSYNEQFF. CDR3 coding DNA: TGTGCCAGCAGTTACTCGGCGCGGGGGAGCTCCTACAATGAGCAGTTCTTC.

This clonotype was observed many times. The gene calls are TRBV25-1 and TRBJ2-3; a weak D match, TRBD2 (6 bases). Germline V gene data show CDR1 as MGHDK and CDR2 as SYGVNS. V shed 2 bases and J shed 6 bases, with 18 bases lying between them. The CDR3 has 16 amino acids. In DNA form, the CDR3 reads TGTGCCAGCAGTGAACCTCTACCGGGAGTAAGGGATACGCAGTATTTT. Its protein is CASSEPLPGVRDTQYF.

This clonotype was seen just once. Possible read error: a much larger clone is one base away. The CDR3 loop reads CASSWGQYTDTQYF. The CDR3 DNA sequence: TGTGCCAGCAGCTGGGGACAGTACACAGATACGCAGTATTTT. The chain recombines TRBV7-3 with TRBJ2-3, with 7 bases fitting TRBD1. This CDR3 has 14 amino acids. The V gene end was trimmed by 4 bases and the J gene end by 2 bases; junction bases not matched to a gene: 3. CDR1 is SGHTA and CDR2 is FQGTGA in the germline V gene.

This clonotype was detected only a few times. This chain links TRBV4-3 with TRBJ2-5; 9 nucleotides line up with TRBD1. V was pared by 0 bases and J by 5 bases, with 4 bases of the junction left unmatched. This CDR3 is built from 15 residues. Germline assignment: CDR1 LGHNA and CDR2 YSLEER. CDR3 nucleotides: TGCGCCAGCAGCCAAGAACAGGGGGCCTGGGAGACCCAGTACTTC. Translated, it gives CASSQEQGAWETQYF.

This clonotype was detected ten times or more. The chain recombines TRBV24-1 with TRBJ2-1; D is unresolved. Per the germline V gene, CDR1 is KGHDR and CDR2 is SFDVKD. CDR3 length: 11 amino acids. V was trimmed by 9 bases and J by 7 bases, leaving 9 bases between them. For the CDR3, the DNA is TGTGCCACCCGGGTGGATAATGAGCAGTTCTTC. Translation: CATRVDNEQFF.

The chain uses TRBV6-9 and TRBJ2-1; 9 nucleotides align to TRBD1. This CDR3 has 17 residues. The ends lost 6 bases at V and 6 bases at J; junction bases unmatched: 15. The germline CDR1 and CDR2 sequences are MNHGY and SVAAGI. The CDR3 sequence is CASRESGQGMGGNEQFF. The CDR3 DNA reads TGTGCCAGCAGGGAAAGCGGACAGGGGATGGGAGGCAATGAGCAGTTCTTC.

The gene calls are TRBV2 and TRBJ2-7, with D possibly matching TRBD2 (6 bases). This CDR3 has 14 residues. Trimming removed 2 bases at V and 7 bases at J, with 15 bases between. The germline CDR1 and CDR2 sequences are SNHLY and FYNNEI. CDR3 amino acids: CASSEFGGMREQYF. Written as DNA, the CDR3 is TGTGCCAGCAGTGAATTTGGGGGGATGCGGGAGCAGTACTTC.